Below, 26 T cell receptor beta chains from the same sample are listed, as sequenced in a study of breast tumors, draining lymph nodes, adjacent tissues. TCRdb reanalysed the multiplex PCR reads using MiXCR and keeps one entry per CDR3 protein. The sample contains roughly 80,000 distinct CDR3 sequences, approximately 19% of which appear only once. Axillary draining lymph nodes of breast cancer patients supplied the node samples. The sequencing sample was made of axillary lymph node tissue. All receptors derive from a female donor with breast cancer. Some clones in this sample may be carry-over from other donors' samples.

This clonotype came up many times. The gene calls are TRBV14 and TRBJ1-2; D not certain. CDR1 is SGHDN, CDR2 FVKESK, per germline. The CDR3 has 14 amino acids. V gave up 1 base and J gave up 4 bases, with 10 bases separating them. The CDR3 nucleotides read TGTGCCAGCAGCCAAGCGACACCTCTCTATGGCTACACCTTC. Encoded protein: CASSQATPLYGYTF. Complete variable domain (other parts from reference TRBV14 and TRBJ1-2): EAGVTQFPSHSVIEKGQTVTLRCDPISGHDNLYWYRRVMGKEIKFLLHFVKESKQDESGMPNNRFLAERTGGTYSTLKVQPAELEDSGVYFCASSQATPLYGYTFGSGTRLTVV.

This clonotype has at least ten counts. This chain uses TRBV7-6 with TRBJ1-6; D unclear. The CDR3 spans 14 residues. From germline, CDR1 is SGHVS and CDR2 FNYEAQ. V was trimmed by 0 bases and J by 7 bases, leaving 7 bases between them. In DNA form, the CDR3 reads TGTGCCAGCAGCTTAGCAGGCGAGAATTCACCCCTCCACTTT. This encodes CASSLAGENSPLHF.

V gene TRBV9 combines with J gene TRBJ1-1; TRBD1 might be the D (5 bases). Per germline, CDR1 SGDLS and CDR2 YYNGEE. CDR3 length: 14 residues. The ends were cut back, 3 bases at V and 1 base at J, with 10 bases in the middle. CDR3 loop: CASSAQDKNTEAFF. DNA of the CDR3: TGTGCCAGCAGCGCCCAGGACAAGAACACTGAAGCTTTCTTT.

This clonotype has a count of ten or more. J is TRBJ1-6 and V is TRBV15; D remains ambiguous. Germline lookup yields CDR1 LNHNV and CDR2 YYDKDF (reference sequence). The CDR3 runs 17 residues. The V gene lost 3 bases and the J gene lost 0 bases, with 12 bases spanning the gap. CDR3 sequence: CATSRNPLDSYNSPLHF. Written as DNA, the CDR3 is TGTGCCACCAGCAGGAACCCCTTGGACTCCTATAATTCACCCCTCCACTTT.

The chain uses TRBV28 and TRBJ2-7; possibly TRBD1 for D (6 bases). V shed 6 bases and J shed 3 bases, with 15 bases lying between them. This CDR3 comprises 14 residues. In germline, CDR1 is MDHEN, CDR2 SYDVKM. The CDR3 region is CASSRLSRGYEQYF. CDR3 sequence (DNA): TGTGCCAGCAGCCGTTTGTCCAGGGGCTACGAGCAGTACTTC.

The sample holds many counts of this clonotype. The V gene is TRBV29-1, the J gene TRBJ2-1, with D possibly being TRBD1 or TRBD2 (6 bases each). V lost 4 bases and J lost 1, with 26 bases in between. Germline V gene data show CDR1 as SQVTM and CDR2 as ANQGSEA. CDR3 size: 19 residues. The CDR3 loop reads CSVGKGGTGSWGSYNEQFF. The CDR3 nucleotides read TGCAGCGTTGGAAAGGGGGGTACGGGGTCGTGGGGTTCCTACAATGAGCAGTTCTTC.

This clonotype was seen many times. The chain carries TRBV20-1 and TRBJ1-2; D call uncertain. Looked up from germline, CDR1 is DFQATT and CDR2 is SNEGSKA (reference sequence). V was shortened by 2 bases and J by 4 bases, with 14 bases between the two germline ends. The CDR3 sequence is 14 residues long. CDR3 bases: TGCAGTGCTAGATCGGGCGCAGGTTCCTATGGCTACACCTTC. Translated: CSARSGAGSYGYTF.

There are many counts of this clonotype. The chain is built from TRBV12-3 or TRBV12-4 and TRBJ2-3, with D unresolved. The CDR3 contains 15 residues. Trimming pared 5 bases from V and 4 bases from J, leaving 16 bases between. CDR3 DNA: TGTGCCAGCAGTAGGCTTGGTTGGTCCCCAGATACGCAGTATTTT. Translation: CASSRLGWSPDTQYF.

This clonotype came up many times. The rearrangement links TRBV6-4 to TRBJ2-1; TRBD2 aligns across 9 bases. CDR3 length: 16 amino acids. Germline-derived CDR1 and CDR2 are MRHNA and SNTAGT. V shed 5 bases and J 7 bases; nucleotides not matched to a gene: 12. CDR3: CASSLMSLAGTNEQFF. The CDR3 DNA is TGTGCCAGCAGTCTCATGAGCCTAGCGGGGACTAATGAGCAGTTCTTC.

The V and J genes are TRBV5-8 and TRBJ2-2, with 7 nucleotides matching TRBD1. In germline, CDR1 is SGHTS, CDR2 YDEGEE. This CDR3 is built from 15 residues. V shed 4 bases and J 1 base; nucleotides not matched to a gene: 4. The CDR3 DNA is TGTGCCAGCAGCACCGGGACAGTGAACACCGGGGAGCTGTTTTTT. Protein sequence: CASSTGTVNTGELFF. The full variable domain, in which reference TRBV5-8 and TRBJ2-2 provide the parts outside the CDR3, is EAGVTQSPTHLIKTRGQQATLRCSPISGHTSVYWYQQALGLGLQFLLWYDEGEERNRGNFPPRFSGRQFPNYSSELNVNALELEDSALYLCASSTGTVNTGELFFGEGSRLTVL.

At least ten counts were recorded for this clonotype. The chain links TRBV4-2 to TRBJ2-7, with D perhaps TRBD1 (5 bases). Looked up from germline, CDR1 is LGHNA and CDR2 is YNFKEQ. Trimming pared 0 bases from V and 4 bases from J, leaving 10 bases between. This CDR3 is built from 14 residues. Here the CDR3 DNA reads TGTGCCAGCAGCCAAGACTTACAGGTTTACGAGCAGTACTTC. This encodes CASSQDLQVYEQYF.

Concerning this clonotype: The junction does not match germline at one end; this may be a read error. This chain's CDR3 is CASSQMGNYDYTF. Here the CDR3 DNA reads TGTGCCAGCAGCCAAATGGGTAACTATGACTACACCTTC. This sequence joins TRBV3-1 and TRBJ1-2; D remains ambiguous. Per the germline V gene, CDR1 is LGHDT and CDR2 is YNNKEL (reference sequence). The CDR3 has 13 residues.

Many counts were recorded for this clonotype. The chain combines TRBV19 with TRBJ2-1, with TRBD2 identical over 9 bases. With 3 bases clipped from V and 2 bases from J, the junction kept 2 bases outside the gene matches. The V gene's germline CDR1 is LNHDA and CDR2 SQIVND (reference sequence). The CDR3 consists of 15 residues. The CDR3 nucleotides read TGTGCCAGTAGTATCGCTAGCGGGGCCTACAATGAGCAGTTCTTC. Protein: CASSIASGAYNEQFF.

To note about this clonotype: Its ends do not fully match the called genes, so a read error is possible. The genes are TRBV25-1 and TRBJ1-4; tentative D call: TRBD1 (5 bases). There are 13 residues in the CDR3. Per germline, CDR1 MGHDK and CDR2 SYGVNS. CDR3 sequence reads: CASSLGANEKPFF. In DNA, the CDR3 is TGCGCCAGCAGTTTAGGGGCTAATGAAAAACCGTTTTTT. The full variable domain, rest sourced from reference TRBV25-1 and TRBJ1-4, is EADIYQTPRYLVIGTGKKITLECSQTMGHDKMYWYQQDPGMELHLIHYSYGVNSTEKGDLSSESTVSRIRTEHFPLTLESARPSHTSQYLCASSLGANEKPFFGSGTQLSVL.

The rearrangement links TRBV5-8 to TRBJ2-6; no firm D call. This CDR3 contains 15 residues. The V end lost 0 bases, the J end lost 2 bases, and 6 bases lay between the germline ends. Germline V gene data show CDR1 as SGHTS and CDR2 as YDEGEE. Written as DNA, the CDR3 is TGTGCCAGCAGCTTGGACCCCGCTGGGGCCAACGTCCTGACTTTC. Its translation: CASSLDPAGANVLTF.

This clonotype has ten or more counts. The chain links TRBV7-2 to TRBJ2-5; D is ambiguous. The V gene lost 5 bases and the J gene lost 5 bases, with 12 bases spanning the gap. Germline CDR1 is SGHTA and CDR2 is FQGNSA. CDR3 size: 13 residues. CDR3 nucleotide sequence: TGTGCCAGCAGCCCCTACGTCTGGGAGACCCAGTACTTC. Protein product: CASSPYVWETQYF.

This chain links TRBV28 with TRBJ1-2; D call uncertain. Trimming took off 6 bases at V and 0 bases at J, with 11 bases between the two ends. The CDR3 is 14 residues long. Germline V CDR1 and CDR2: MDHEN, SYDVKM. CDR3: CASSSRPTNYGYTF. CDR3 nucleotide sequence: TGTGCCAGCAGCTCAAGGCCCACTAACTATGGCTACACCTTC.

There are a few counts of this clonotype. This chain joins TRBV30 and TRBJ2-1; unclear D gene. Trimming removed 4 bases at V and 9 bases at J, with 10 bases between. Germline-derived CDR1 and CDR2 are GTSNPN and SVGIG (reference sequence). The CDR3 runs to 11 residues. Written as DNA, the CDR3 is TGTGCCTGGAATTACGGTCCTGAGCAGTTCTTC. Translation: CAWNYGPEQFF.

CDR3 in amino acids: CASSLMRTNYGYTF. The CDR3 DNA sequence: TGTGCCAGCAGTTTAATGCGGACGAACTATGGCTACACCTTC. The chain is built from TRBV28 and TRBJ1-2; D call uncertain. This CDR3 spans 14 amino acids. V was shortened by 2 bases and J by 2 bases, with 9 bases between the two germline ends. The germline V gene encodes CDR1 MDHEN and CDR2 SYDVKM.

This clonotype showed up many times. The chain uses TRBV6-1 and TRBJ2-7; 10 bases fit TRBD1. The CDR3 runs 15 residues. The germline gives CDR1 MNHNS, CDR2 SASEGT. J gave up 4 bases and V 2 bases, and 5 bases lay outside the gene matches. As DNA, the CDR3 is TGTGCCAGCAGTGAAACTAGGACAGGGGGGTACGAGCAGTACTTC. Encoded protein: CASSETRTGGYEQYF.

The chain is built from TRBV7-2 and TRBJ1-5; D possibly corresponds to TRBD1 (5 bases). Germline CDR1 SGHTA, CDR2 FQGNSA. Trimming took off 5 bases at V and 7 bases at J, with 15 bases between the two ends. CDR3 length: 14 residues. CDR3 protein: CASSPGPGQQPQHF. Written as DNA, the CDR3 is TGTGCCAGCAGCCCAGGGCCAGGGCAACAGCCCCAGCATTTT.

The CDR3 bases are TGTGCCAGCAGGACTAGGGCCGGACAGGGGGAAAACACCGGGGAGCTGTTTTTT. Protein sequence: CASRTRAGQGENTGELFF. V and J are TRBV6-1 and TRBJ2-2; the match to TRBD1 covers 10 bases. The germline V gene encodes CDR1 MNHNS and CDR2 SASEGT. J gave up 2 bases and V 6 bases, and 12 bases lay outside the gene matches. This CDR3 comprises 18 residues.

This clonotype has a count of ten or more. The chain is built from TRBV5-4 and TRBJ1-6; D is unresolved. This CDR3 region has 16 residues. Germline values: CDR1 SGHNT, CDR2 YYREEE (reference sequence). V lost 0 bases and J 5 bases, leaving 12 bases between the germline ends. This CDR3 reads CASSLEAGGDNSPLHF. As DNA, the CDR3 is TGTGCCAGCAGCTTGGAGGCCGGTGGAGATAATTCACCCCTCCACTTT.

This clonotype was seen ten or more times. This chain links TRBV20-1 with TRBJ2-2, with 8 bases lining up with TRBD2. Germline V lookup: CDR1 DFQATT, CDR2 SNEGSKA (reference sequence). CDR3 length: 15 residues. V lost 3 bases, J lost 2 bases, and 5 bases stayed unmatched. The CDR3 here is CSASSLAVNTGELFF. The CDR3 DNA sequence: TGCAGTGCTAGTTCACTAGCGGTAAACACCGGGGAGCTGTTTTTT.

This clonotype was counted once. This could be a read error, since a much larger clone is one nucleotide away. The rearrangement uses TRBV19 and TRBJ1-2, with 10 bases aligning to TRBD1. Germline CDR1 and CDR2: LNHDA and SQIVND (reference sequence). The V and J ends lost 7 bases and 6 bases, in that order; junction bases with no gene match: 11. The CDR3 is made up of 15 amino acids. In DNA, the CDR3 is TGTGCCAGTACTACTCATCCGGGACAGGGGAATGGCTACACCTTC. This gives the protein CASTTHPGQGNGYTF.

This CDR3 is CAWSLGSGDTQYF. The CDR3 DNA sequence: TGTGCCTGGAGTTTGGGAAGCGGGGATACGCAGTATTTT. The V gene is TRBV30, the J gene TRBJ2-3, with TRBD2 as a possible D gene (6 bases). Deletions cut 2 bases from V and 6 bases from J, with 12 bases between. The CDR3 totals 13 residues. Germline V CDR1 and CDR2: GTSNPN, SVGIG (reference sequence).